Below are 4 T cell receptor beta chains sequenced from a single sample in a study of T-cell reconstitution after alpha-beta-depleted transplantation in children. A library of TCRbeta sequences, prepared with unique molecular identifiers, was generated. TCRdb independently ran MiXCR on the PCR reads; one entry per CDR3 protein. The sample has more than 200,000 distinct CDR3 sequences, about a quarter seen once. Sequences were derived from PBMCs, sampled before TCRalphabeta/CD19-depleted stem cell transplant. Source of these receptors: a girl aged 2-10 years with Fanconi anemia, due to receive a stem cell transplant.

This clonotype came up a few times. The chain combines TRBV10-3 with TRBJ2-4; D is possibly TRBD1 or TRBD2 (5 bases each). This CDR3 comprises 15 residues. V lost 3 bases and J lost 1, with 10 bases in between. Germline values: CDR1 ENHRY, CDR2 SYGVKD. CDR3 region: CAISELWGAKNIQYF. CDR3 in DNA: TGTGCCATCAGTGAACTCTGGGGGGCCAAAAACATTCAGTACTTC.

The chain joins TRBV15 to TRBJ2-7; 12 positions match TRBD1. The ends lost 6 bases at V and 3 bases at J; junction bases unmatched: 3. The CDR3 consists of 14 residues. Germline V gives CDR1 LNHNV, CDR2 YYDKDF (reference sequence). The DNA of the CDR3 is TGTGCCACCAGACGGGACAGGGGGCACTACGAGCAGTACTTC. Translated, it gives CATRRDRGHYEQYF.

This clonotype was observed a few times. The gene calls are TRBV25-1 and TRBJ2-7; 7 nucleotides line up with TRBD1. Trimming cost V 1 base and J 1 base; bases outside gene matches: 4. Looked up from germline, CDR1 is MGHDK and CDR2 is SYGVNS. The CDR3 covers 15 residues. The CDR3 loop is CASSESRQGSYEQYF. Written as DNA, the CDR3 is TGTGCCAGCAGTGAATCCAGACAGGGATCCTACGAGCAGTACTTC.

This clonotype was seen many times. The chain links TRBV10-3 to TRBJ2-3; possible D gene TRBD1, 5 bases. This CDR3 contains 15 residues. Germline assignment: CDR1 ENHRY and CDR2 SYGVKD. Trimming took 3 bases from V and 2 from J, leaving 12 bases between them. The CDR3 DNA reads as TGTGCCATCAGTGAAATAGGCAGGGACACAGATACGCAGTATTTT. It specifies CAISEIGRDTDTQYF.